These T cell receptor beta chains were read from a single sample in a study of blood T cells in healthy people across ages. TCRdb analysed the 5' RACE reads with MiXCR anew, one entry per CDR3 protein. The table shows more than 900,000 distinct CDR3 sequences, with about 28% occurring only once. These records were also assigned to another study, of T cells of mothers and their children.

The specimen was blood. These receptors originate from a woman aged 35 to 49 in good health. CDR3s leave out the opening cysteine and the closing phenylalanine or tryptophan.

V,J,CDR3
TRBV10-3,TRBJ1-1,AISEQTNTEAF
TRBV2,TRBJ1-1,AGTPGTEAF
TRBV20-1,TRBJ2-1,SVASGVSNEQF
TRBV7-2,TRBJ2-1,ASSLAGTGLGNEQF
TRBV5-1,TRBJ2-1,ASSAPGQVPYNEQF
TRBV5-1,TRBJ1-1,ASSPDGWNTEAF
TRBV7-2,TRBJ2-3,ASSSNSPDTQY
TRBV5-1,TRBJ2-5,ASSLGQGPIGGQETQY
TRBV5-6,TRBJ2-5,ASSYRQGQETQY
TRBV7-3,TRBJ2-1,ASSYLVVGEQF
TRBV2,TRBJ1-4,ASATGQGGWEKLF
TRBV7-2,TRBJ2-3,ASSLSVRGPDTQY
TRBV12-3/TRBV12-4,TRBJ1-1,ASSPGGGQAF
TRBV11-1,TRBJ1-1,ASRRTGGGFFTEAF
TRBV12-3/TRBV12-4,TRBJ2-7,ASSLATGYGQY
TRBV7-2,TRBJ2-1,ASSLVGYYNEQF
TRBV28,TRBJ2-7,ASSSMTGRDEQY
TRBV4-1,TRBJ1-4,ASSRSAPGQATQLF
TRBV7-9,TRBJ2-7,ASGLGGGGGRHEQY
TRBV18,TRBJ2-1,ASSRRGPSLNEQF
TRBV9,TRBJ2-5,ASNAGGQETQY
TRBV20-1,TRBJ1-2,SARRPGYGYT
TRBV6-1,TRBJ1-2,ASRPLTGDVYGYT
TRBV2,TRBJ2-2,ASSEGQTTGELF
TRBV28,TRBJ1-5,ASSLRGWSNQPQH
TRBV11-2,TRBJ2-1,ASSSSPEQF
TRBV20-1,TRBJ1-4,SARGPSRDRGNEKLF
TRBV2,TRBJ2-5,AIDRGLAGTETQY
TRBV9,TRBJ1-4,ASSSTGNDEKLF
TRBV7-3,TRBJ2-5,ASSVMAGDETQY
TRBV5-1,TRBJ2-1,ASSLEGQEILNEQF
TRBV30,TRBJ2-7,AWSVIPLNEQY
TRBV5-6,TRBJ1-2,ASSLTKNRGRGYT
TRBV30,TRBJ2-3,AWSSGGDTQY
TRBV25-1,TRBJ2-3,ASSELGDNSYTDTQY
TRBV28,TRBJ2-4,ASSGVPAAPPLEQY
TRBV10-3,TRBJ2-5,AISTGPQETQY
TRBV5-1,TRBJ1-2,ASSQDRKNYGYT
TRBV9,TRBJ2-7,ASSRDEFSSYEQY
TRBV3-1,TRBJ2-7,ASSQDSRGDEQY
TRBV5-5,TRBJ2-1,ASSSQTGEKYNEQF
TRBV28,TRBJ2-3,ASSPRFDRGGDTQY
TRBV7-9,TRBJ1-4,ASSLQGSFNEKLF
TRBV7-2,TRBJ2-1,ASSLTGLTNEQF
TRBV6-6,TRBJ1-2,ASRQGLGYGYT
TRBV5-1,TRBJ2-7,ASSWGLQATSYEQY
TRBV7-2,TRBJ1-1,ASSSAGQLNTEAF
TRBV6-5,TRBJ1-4,ASSYSLKGASEKLF
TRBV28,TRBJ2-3,ASRASGYTQY
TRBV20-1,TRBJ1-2,SAIVAGGGPYT
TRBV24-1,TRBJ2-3,ATSGGGSSTDTQY
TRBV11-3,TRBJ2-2,ASSSGRTNTGELF